This entry lists 8 T cell receptor beta chains sequenced from one sample in a study of Tregs in tolerant kidney transplant recipients. Assay: immunoSEQ multiplex PCR; the TCRdb copy retains only in-frame clones and omits some. This listing includes 45,000 to 55,000 clones. Sequencing was performed on CD4+ T cells from blood, taken before the transplant. The receptors shown here come from a human donor who received a combined kidney and bone marrow transplant.

As regards this clone: The missing CDR3 end, 3 residues past where the read stops, is filled in from the germline J gene. This chain links TRBV5-1 with TRBJ2-1, with D possibly being TRBD1 (5 bases). Trimming stripped 0 bases from V and 0 bases from J, with 10 bases between. CDR1 is SGHRS and CDR2 is YFSETQ in the germline V gene. This CDR3 is built from 16 residues. CDR3: CASSLGTSLSYNEQFF. The CDR3 bases that were read are TGCGCCAGCAGCTTGGGGACATCTCTCTCCTACAATGAG.

In the case of this clone: The CDR3 end falls 3 residues outside the read, so it is completed with the germline J gene. The V and J genes are TRBV2 and TRBJ2-2; 8 nucleotides align to TRBD2. Germline CDR1 is SNHLY and CDR2 is FYNNEI. J gave up 6 bases and V 8 bases, and 14 bases lay outside the gene matches. CDR3 length: 16 amino acids. The CDR3 is CASLPSGPGDSGELFF. The part of the CDR3 DNA that was read is TGTGCCAGCTTGCCTAGCGGGCCAGGGGACTCCGGGGAG.

The CDR3 bases that were read are TGCGCCAGCAACCTAGGGGCGGGCAGGGGCCAAACCTACGAG. The encoded protein is CASNLGAGRGQTYE. The whole CDR3 reads CASNLGAGRGQTYEQYF. The chain has TRBV5-1 and TRBJ2-7, with a weak D call TRBD1 (6 bases). Read coverage stops 3 residues before the CDR3 terminus; the germline J gene supplies the remainder. Germline CDR1 reads SGHRS; CDR2 reads YFSETQ. The CDR3 runs to 17 residues. The V end was cut by 6 bases, the J end by 2 bases, with 24 bases between.

With regard to this clone: The read terminates 3 residues before the CDR3 end, so the remaining end is supplied by the germline J gene. The chain couples TRBV2 to TRBJ2-7, with 8 nucleotides matching TRBD1. Trimming removed 9 bases from V and 3 bases from J; junction bases left unmatched: 7. Germline assignment: CDR1 SNHLY and CDR2 FYNNEI. This CDR3 has 13 residues. The covered CDR3 bases are TGTGCCAGAAAAGGGACAGGCAACTACGAG. Encoded protein: CARKGTGNYE. The full CDR3 protein is CARKGTGNYEQYF.

Remarks on this clone: The observed sequence ends 3 residues before the CDR3 terminus, with the missing tail filled in from the germline J gene. The chain couples TRBV7-8 to TRBJ1-2; 8 bases map to TRBD1. Germline V gene data show CDR1 as SGHVS and CDR2 as FQNEAQ. This CDR3 is 16 amino acids long. V shed 4 bases, J shed 7 bases, and the junction held 14 bases outside the gene matches. Partial CDR3 DNA: TGTGCCAGCAGCTCGTCCAAGAGGACAGGGACGGGTGGC. This sequence encodes CASSSSKRTGTGG. The full CDR3 reads CASSSSKRTGTGGYTF.

Partial CDR3 DNA: TGCAGTGCGACCAGACTAGCGGGAGGGCAAGAGACC. Translated: CSATRLAGGQET. The CDR3 in full is CSATRLAGGQETQYF. The J gene is TRBJ2-5, the V gene TRBV20-1; 14 bases agree with TRBD2. The read ends 3 residues shy of where the CDR3 ends; the end is completed using the germline J gene. The trim removed 6 bases at V and 2 bases at J, leaving 5 bases unmatched. Per the germline V gene, CDR1 is DFQATT and CDR2 is SNEGSKA (reference sequence). This CDR3 is built from 15 residues.

Of note for this clone: The sequence runs out 3 residues before the end of the CDR3; the remainder is reconstructed from the germline J gene. The chain has TRBV18 and TRBJ2-4; 15 bases align to TRBD2. Germline CDR1 and CDR2: KGHSH and LQKENI. The CDR3 contains 15 residues. J was trimmed by 5 bases and V by 5 bases; bases with no gene match: 1. The CDR3: CASSWTSGRENIQYF. CDR3 bases read: TGTGCCAGCTCATGGACTAGCGGGAGGGAAAACATT.

As for this clone: Read data end 3 residues before the CDR3 end; the end is taken from the germline J gene. J is TRBJ2-3 and V is TRBV5-4; 10 bases match TRBD2. V was pared by 2 bases and J by 4 bases, with 7 bases of the junction left unmatched. The CDR3 is 16 residues long. Germline CDR1 and CDR2: SGHNT and YYREEE (reference sequence). CDR3 DNA, as far as it was read: TGTGCCAGCAGCTTAGGGCTAGCGGGAGTCGCAGATACG. This encodes CASSLGLAGVADT. The entire CDR3 is CASSLGLAGVADTQYF.